This TCR beta chain derives from a study of sequential checkpoint blockade in melanoma. Study-wide background: First-line arms were nivolumab then ipilimumab, or the reverse, randomized 1:1.

Treatment in this sample: randomized to nivolumab then ipilimumab (arm A) or the reverse (arm B). No patient had prior DNA-damaging chemotherapy. Live CD3+CD8+ CD19− CD56− cells were sorted from PBMCs. Some clones are missing from TCRdb's copy, which holds only in-frame ones; the method was immunoSEQ multiplex PCR. The repertoire has approximately 12,000 clones, 82% of them found once; the top ten carry 6% to 8.5%. This clone was picked up one time. CDR1 and CDR2 (germline): SEHNR, FQNEAQ (reference sequence). The CDR3 is 13 amino acids. Trimming removed 3 bases from V and 6 bases from J, with 8 bases in between.

The sample here was CD8+ T cells sorted from blood (inferred from file names), taken from a patient given nivolumab and ipilimumab in sequence. The genes are TRBV7-9 and TRBJ2-2, with a possible D match to TRBD1 (6 bases). This TCR was sampled from a human donor with melanoma. The CDR3: CASSFTGSGELFF. The CDR3 DNA sequence: TGTGCCAGCAGCTTTACAGGGTCCGGGGAGCTGTTTTTT.